These T cell receptor beta chains were read from a single sample in a study of T cell changes during pregnancy in multiple sclerosis. Assay: immunoSEQ multiplex PCR; the TCRdb copy retains only in-frame clones and omits some. The sample yields tens of thousands of clones, around nine tenths seen once. The specimen was peripheral blood, collected in the first trimester of pregnancy. Receptors originate from a female donor in good health, enrolled as a control in a pregnancy study. The CDR3 runs from the conserved cysteine through the conserved F or W. The order of the fields is clone size, V gene, D gene, J gene, CDR3 DNA, CDR3 protein. The D gene is left open where the match is weak. Clone size appears in some rows only: once, few, many, or a class for an expanded clone.

abundance: -
v_gene: TRBV7-3
d_gene: TRBD1
j_gene: TRBJ1-2
CDR3nt: TGTGCCAGCAGCTTCGGACAGGGGGCTCGTCCTAACTATGGCTACACCTTC
CDR3aa: CASSFGQGARPNYGYTF

abundance: -
v_gene: TRBV11-2
d_gene: TRBD1
j_gene: TRBJ1-1
CDR3nt: TGTGCCAGCAGCTTTGGGGGACAGGGCCGTGTGGGCACTGAAGCTTTCTTT
CDR3aa: CASSFGGQGRVGTEAFF

abundance: -
v_gene: TRBV30
d_gene: TRBD2
j_gene: TRBJ2-5
CDR3nt: TGTGCCTGGAGTTTGAGGGAGGGGATCCAAGAGACCCAGTACTTC
CDR3aa: CAWSLREGIQETQYF

abundance: few
v_gene: TRBV19
d_gene: -
j_gene: TRBJ2-7
CDR3nt: TGTGCCACTTCGGAAGGGGTGAGCGAGCAGTACTTC
CDR3aa: CATSEGVSEQYF

abundance: -
v_gene: TRBV19
d_gene: TRBD1
j_gene: TRBJ1-2
CDR3nt: TGTGCCAGTACCCTATTCGACAGGGGCGGGGGCTACACCTTC
CDR3aa: CASTLFDRGGGYTF

abundance: -
v_gene: TRBV7-8
d_gene: TRBD2
j_gene: TRBJ2-5
CDR3nt: TGTGCCAGCAGCTTGATCAGCGGGAGGGAGAAGACCCAGTACTTC
CDR3aa: CASSLISGREKTQYF

abundance: -
v_gene: TRBV15
d_gene: TRBD1
j_gene: TRBJ2-7
CDR3nt: TGTGCCACCAGCAGCCCGGGACAGGGGGGTTGGGAGCAGTACTTC
CDR3aa: CATSSPGQGGWEQYF

abundance: -
v_gene: TRBV29-1
d_gene: TRBD2
j_gene: TRBJ2-5
CDR3nt: TGCAGCGCTGGTACCACTAGCGGCCCAGAGACCCAGTACTTC
CDR3aa: CSAGTTSGPETQYF

abundance: -
v_gene: TRBV19
d_gene: -
j_gene: TRBJ2-3
CDR3nt: TGTGCCAGCACCGCATCGATAGACAGCTACGGCACAGATACGCAGTATTTT
CDR3aa: CASTASIDSYGTDTQYF

abundance: -
v_gene: TRBV11-2
d_gene: TRBD1
j_gene: TRBJ1-3
CDR3nt: TGTGCCAGCAGCTTATCATCCGGGACAGGGGTAGCCACCATATATTTT
CDR3aa: CASSLSSGTGVATIYF

abundance: -
v_gene: TRBV6-6
d_gene: TRBD1
j_gene: TRBJ1-1
CDR3nt: TGTGCCAGCAGTAAACCACAGGGGGCAGGGAACACTGAAGCTTTCTTT
CDR3aa: CASSKPQGAGNTEAFF

abundance: -
v_gene: TRBV6-5
d_gene: TRBD1
j_gene: TRBJ1-5
CDR3nt: TGTGCCAGCAGTTCGACAGGGGGCCCCAACCAGCCCCAGCATTTT
CDR3aa: CASSSTGGPNQPQHF

abundance: -
v_gene: TRBV28
d_gene: -
j_gene: TRBJ2-1
CDR3nt: TGTGCCAGCAGTTTGAGGGAGCGGGTAGGGAATGAGCAGTTCTTC
CDR3aa: CASSLRERVGNEQFF

abundance: -
v_gene: TRBV7-2
d_gene: TRBD2
j_gene: TRBJ2-3
CDR3nt: TGTGCCAGCAGCTTAGGACTCAGCGGGGGGTCTCCCATAACGCAGTATTTT
CDR3aa: CASSLGLSGGSPITQYF

abundance: -
v_gene: TRBV28
d_gene: -
j_gene: TRBJ2-3
CDR3nt: TGTGCCAGCAGTTTCTCCCGGGGATTCACAGATACGCAGTATTTT
CDR3aa: CASSFSRGFTDTQYF

abundance: -
v_gene: TRBV29-1
d_gene: -
j_gene: TRBJ2-2
CDR3nt: TGCAGCGCCCTACCGGGACAGAACACCGGGGAGCTGTTTTTT
CDR3aa: CSALPGQNTGELFF

abundance: -
v_gene: TRBV29-1
d_gene: TRBD1
j_gene: TRBJ1-2
CDR3nt: TGCAGCGTCGTCCCGGGACAGTACGGTCCGGACTATGGCTACACCTTC
CDR3aa: CSVVPGQYGPDYGYTF

abundance: -
v_gene: TRBV2
d_gene: TRBD2
j_gene: TRBJ2-1
CDR3nt: TGTGCCAGCATGCCCTTGGCTAGCGGGACTTACAATGAGCAGTTCTTC
CDR3aa: CASMPLASGTYNEQFF

abundance: -
v_gene: TRBV7-7
d_gene: -
j_gene: TRBJ1-1
CDR3nt: TGTGCTAGCAGCCCCCTCACAGGGTACACTGAAGCTTTCTTT
CDR3aa: CASSPLTGYTEAFF

abundance: -
v_gene: TRBV28
d_gene: -
j_gene: TRBJ2-5
CDR3nt: TGTGCCAGCAGTTTATGGATAGACAGGCAAGAGACCCAGTACTTC
CDR3aa: CASSLWIDRQETQYF

abundance: -
v_gene: TRBV12-5
d_gene: TRBD1
j_gene: TRBJ1-4
CDR3nt: TGTGCTAGTTCTAAGGACAGGGGGCTGGAAAAACTGTTTTTT
CDR3aa: CASSKDRGLEKLFF

abundance: -
v_gene: TRBV7-8
d_gene: TRBD1
j_gene: TRBJ2-7
CDR3nt: TGTGCCAGCAGCCTTAGGACAGGGGCACCTGGTGAGCAGTACTTC
CDR3aa: CASSLRTGAPGEQYF

abundance: once
v_gene: TRBV9
d_gene: -
j_gene: TRBJ2-7
CDR3nt: TGTGCCAGCAGCGTAGATGGGACAACCTACGAGCAGTACTTC
CDR3aa: CASSVDGTTYEQYF

abundance: -
v_gene: TRBV2
d_gene: -
j_gene: TRBJ2-7
CDR3nt: TGTGCCAGCGGTCTATCATCCTACGAGCAGTACTTC
CDR3aa: CASGLSSYEQYF

abundance: -
v_gene: TRBV30
d_gene: -
j_gene: TRBJ2-7
CDR3nt: TGTGCCTGGAGTGTCGGTCAGGGTGACGAGCAGTACTTC
CDR3aa: CAWSVGQGDEQYF

abundance: -
v_gene: TRBV5-1
d_gene: -
j_gene: TRBJ1-5
CDR3nt: TGCGCCAGCAGCGCCTCGGGGAATAGCAATCAGCCCCAGCATTTT
CDR3aa: CASSASGNSNQPQHF

abundance: -
v_gene: TRBV29-1
d_gene: TRBD1
j_gene: TRBJ1-2
CDR3nt: TGCAGCGTTAGTACAGGGGACTATGGCTACACCTTC
CDR3aa: CSVSTGDYGYTF

abundance: -
v_gene: TRBV6-1
d_gene: -
j_gene: TRBJ1-1
CDR3nt: TGTGCCGGCAGGGGTCCCGGGGGAGAGGACACTGAAGCTTTCTTT
CDR3aa: CAGRGPGGEDTEAFF

abundance: once
v_gene: TRBV28
d_gene: -
j_gene: TRBJ1-2
CDR3nt: TGTGCCAGCAGTTTCCCACTGACAGGACGTACTAACTATGGCTACACCTTC
CDR3aa: CASSFPLTGRTNYGYTF

abundance: -
v_gene: TRBV18
d_gene: TRBD1
j_gene: TRBJ1-5
CDR3nt: TGTGCCAGCTCACTGGGACAGGGATCGGGTCAGCCCCAGCATTTT
CDR3aa: CASSLGQGSGQPQHF

abundance: -
v_gene: TRBV6-4
d_gene: TRBD2
j_gene: TRBJ2-1
CDR3nt: TGTGCCAGCAGTGACCGGGGACTAGCGGGAGGCAATGAGCAGTTCTTC
CDR3aa: CASSDRGLAGGNEQFF

abundance: -
v_gene: TRBV5-1
d_gene: TRBD1
j_gene: TRBJ2-5
CDR3nt: TGCGCCAGCAGCTTGCTATTTAGCGGACAGGGTGTGCGAGAGACCCAGTACTTC
CDR3aa: CASSLLFSGQGVRETQYF

abundance: -
v_gene: TRBV27
d_gene: -
j_gene: TRBJ1-1
CDR3nt: TGTGCCAGCAGTCTTACTCAGGGGAAACCTGAAGCTTTCTTT
CDR3aa: CASSLTQGKPEAFF

abundance: -
v_gene: TRBV29-1
d_gene: -
j_gene: TRBJ2-7
CDR3nt: TGCAGCGTTGAAGGTAAACAGGAACCCTACGAGCAGTACTTC
CDR3aa: CSVEGKQEPYEQYF

abundance: -
v_gene: TRBV6-5
d_gene: -
j_gene: TRBJ2-3
CDR3nt: TGTGCCAGCAGCTTCGGGGGTACGCAGTATTTT
CDR3aa: CASSFGGTQYF

abundance: -
v_gene: TRBV28
d_gene: -
j_gene: TRBJ1-1
CDR3nt: TGTGCCAGCAGACCTCAGGGGCTGAACACTGAAGCTTTCTTT
CDR3aa: CASRPQGLNTEAFF

abundance: -
v_gene: TRBV7-8
d_gene: -
j_gene: TRBJ1-4
CDR3nt: TGTGCCAGCAGCCAGGACCCCTTGGGAGGGCTGTTTTTT
CDR3aa: CASSQDPLGGLFF

abundance: -
v_gene: TRBV5-1
d_gene: -
j_gene: TRBJ2-3
CDR3nt: TGCGCCAGCAGCTTGGTGGCGGGGGCCGGTGATACGCAGTATTTT
CDR3aa: CASSLVAGAGDTQYF

abundance: -
v_gene: TRBV7-2
d_gene: -
j_gene: TRBJ2-3
CDR3nt: TGTGCCAGCAGCACTACCCAGACAGATACGCAGTATTTT
CDR3aa: CASSTTQTDTQYF

abundance: -
v_gene: TRBV28
d_gene: -
j_gene: TRBJ2-2
CDR3nt: TGTGCCAGCAGAACGACAGTCACCGGGGAGCTGTTTTTT
CDR3aa: CASRTTVTGELFF

abundance: -
v_gene: TRBV19
d_gene: -
j_gene: TRBJ1-4
CDR3nt: TGTGCCAGTAGTACGCTTTTGATCCTAGGGGAAGCTAATGAAAAACTGTTTTTT
CDR3aa: CASSTLLILGEANEKLFF

abundance: once
v_gene: TRBV28
d_gene: -
j_gene: TRBJ1-1
CDR3nt: TGTGCCAGCAGTCCCAGGCCCACTGAAGCTTTCTTT
CDR3aa: CASSPRPTEAFF

abundance: -
v_gene: TRBV7-2
d_gene: -
j_gene: TRBJ2-3
CDR3nt: TGTGCCAGCAGCTTAGTGGTCAGGGCGTCGGATACGCAGTATTTT
CDR3aa: CASSLVVRASDTQYF

abundance: -
v_gene: TRBV7-8
d_gene: -
j_gene: TRBJ2-5
CDR3nt: TGTGCCAGCAGCTTTTGGTCCGGGGGAGAGTACTTC
CDR3aa: CASSFWSGGEYF

abundance: -
v_gene: TRBV11-2
d_gene: -
j_gene: TRBJ1-5
CDR3nt: TGTGCCAGCAGTCGGGAGTTGGGCAATCAGCCCCAGCATTTT
CDR3aa: CASSRELGNQPQHF

abundance: -
v_gene: TRBV5-6
d_gene: TRBD1
j_gene: TRBJ1-1
CDR3nt: TGTGCCAGCAGCTTGGAAGGGGGCGGTTGGAACACTGAAGCTTTCTTT
CDR3aa: CASSLEGGGWNTEAFF

abundance: -
v_gene: TRBV7-3
d_gene: -
j_gene: TRBJ2-1
CDR3nt: TGTGCCAGCAGCCCTACCGGGACATCCCTGGATGAGCAGTTCTTC
CDR3aa: CASSPTGTSLDEQFF

abundance: -
v_gene: TRBV4-1
d_gene: -
j_gene: TRBJ2-7
CDR3nt: TGCGCCAGCAGCCCAGGACTTTGGGACTCCTACGAGCAGTACTTC
CDR3aa: CASSPGLWDSYEQYF

abundance: -
v_gene: TRBV7-9
d_gene: TRBD1
j_gene: TRBJ2-1
CDR3nt: TGTGCCAGCAGGGCCTGGGACAGGGGCCACAATGAGCAGTTCTTC
CDR3aa: CASRAWDRGHNEQFF

abundance: -
v_gene: TRBV5-1
d_gene: -
j_gene: TRBJ2-3
CDR3nt: TGCGCCAGCATCTCGACAGGAGCCAGCACAGATACGCAGTATTTT
CDR3aa: CASISTGASTDTQYF

abundance: -
v_gene: TRBV5-8
d_gene: -
j_gene: TRBJ1-4
CDR3nt: TGTGCCAGCAGCTTTGATTTTCCAGGCAGCAGCACTAATGAAAAACTGTTTTTT
CDR3aa: CASSFDFPGSSTNEKLFF

abundance: -
v_gene: TRBV4-2
d_gene: TRBD1
j_gene: TRBJ1-4
CDR3nt: TGTGCCAGCAGCCAAGGACAGGGGGGAGAAAAACTGTTTTTT
CDR3aa: CASSQGQGGEKLFF

abundance: once
v_gene: TRBV5-6
d_gene: -
j_gene: TRBJ1-5
CDR3nt: TGTGCCAGCAGTTTTTATTTGACAGGACTGTATAGCAATCAGCCCCAGCATTTT
CDR3aa: CASSFYLTGLYSNQPQHF

abundance: once
v_gene: TRBV5-1
d_gene: TRBD1
j_gene: TRBJ2-1
CDR3nt: TGCGCCAGCAGCTTGGCCCTAGGACAGGGGGCAGTGCGTCGAAATGAGCAGTTCTTC
CDR3aa: CASSLALGQGAVRRNEQFF

abundance: -
v_gene: TRBV4-2
d_gene: TRBD2
j_gene: TRBJ2-3
CDR3nt: TGTGCCAGCAGCCAAGGAGCCAGCGGGATTCAAGATACGCAGTATTTT
CDR3aa: CASSQGASGIQDTQYF

abundance: -
v_gene: TRBV10-3
d_gene: TRBD1
j_gene: TRBJ2-7
CDR3nt: TGTGCCATCAGTCCGGGACAGGCCAACGAGCAGTACTTC
CDR3aa: CAISPGQANEQYF

abundance: -
v_gene: TRBV4-2
d_gene: TRBD2
j_gene: TRBJ2-1
CDR3nt: TGTGCCAGCAGCCAAGTCACGCGGGGGGAGGGCCATGAGCAGTTCTTC
CDR3aa: CASSQVTRGEGHEQFF

abundance: -
v_gene: TRBV11-2
d_gene: -
j_gene: TRBJ2-2
CDR3nt: TGTGCCAGCAGCTTTTCTTTGGTTCGCCGGGACGGGGAGCTGTTTTTT
CDR3aa: CASSFSLVRRDGELFF

abundance: -
v_gene: TRBV18
d_gene: -
j_gene: TRBJ2-6
CDR3nt: TGTGCCAGCTCACTGAACGGAGGGGGAGGGTCCAAGGCCAACGTCCTGACTTTC
CDR3aa: CASSLNGGGGSKANVLTF